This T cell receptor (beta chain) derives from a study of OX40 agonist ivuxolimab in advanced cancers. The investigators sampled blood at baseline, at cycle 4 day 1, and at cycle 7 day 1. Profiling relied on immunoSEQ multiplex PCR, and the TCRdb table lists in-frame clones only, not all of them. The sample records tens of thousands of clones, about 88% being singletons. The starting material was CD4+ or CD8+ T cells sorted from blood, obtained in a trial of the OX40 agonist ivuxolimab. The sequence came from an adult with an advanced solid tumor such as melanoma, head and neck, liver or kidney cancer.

CDR3 DNA sequence: TGTGCCACTCAAAACCCCTCTCGGCAGCCCCAGCATTTT. The encoded protein is CATQNPSRQPQHF. The rearrangement uses TRBV6-6 and TRBJ1-5, with D unclear. CDR1 is MNHNY and CDR2 is SVGAGI in the germline V gene (reference sequence). This CDR3 is 13 amino acids long. Trimming took off 10 bases at V and 7 bases at J, with 17 bases between the two ends.